This T cell receptor (beta chain) was sequenced in a study of OX40 agonist ivuxolimab in advanced cancers. Overall study context: Patients undergoing dose escalation presented with hepatocellular carcinoma, melanoma, renal cell or head and neck cancer.

The germline V and J ends were trimmed by 3 bases and 2 bases, with 17 bases remaining between them. Germline V gives CDR1 SEHNR, CDR2 FQNEAQ (reference sequence). This CDR3 has 16 residues. Study outcomes and limitations: At doses 0.1 to 3.0 mg/kg, CD4+ and CD8+ clones expanded.

In the case of this clone: Its matching antigen is unknown.

Profiling relied on immunoSEQ multiplex PCR, and the TCRdb table lists in-frame clones only, not all of them. The sample lists 100,000 or so clones, 90% to 96% occurring once. This TCR came from an adult with an advanced solid tumor such as melanoma, head and neck, liver or kidney cancer. Here the sequenced sample was CD4+ or CD8+ T cells sorted from blood, taken in a trial of the OX40 agonist ivuxolimab. The V gene is TRBV7-9, the J gene TRBJ2-7; D call uncertain. DNA of the CDR3: TGTGCCAGCAGCTTCCAGACTGGATCCCAAGCCTACGAGCAGTACTTC. Residues: CASSFQTGSQAYEQYF.